Following are 16 T cell receptor beta chains from one sample sequenced in a study of breast tumors, draining lymph nodes, adjacent tissues. Breast cancer patients provided tissue from their axillary draining lymph nodes. In TCRdb, the multiplex PCR reads were re-called with MiXCR into one record per CDR3 protein. The sample records approximately 150,000 distinct CDR3 sequences, about 33% being singletons. The material sequenced was axillary lymph node tissue. These receptor sequences come from a female donor with breast cancer. Some clones in this sample may be carry-over from other donors' samples.

This clonotype was found many times. The chain combines TRBV20-1 with TRBJ1-6; possibly TRBD1 for D (6 bases). In germline, CDR1 is DFQATT, CDR2 SNEGSKA (reference sequence). The V and J ends lost 6 bases and 8 bases respectively, with 17 bases between them. The CDR3 has 14 residues. The DNA of the CDR3 is TGCAGTGCGGAGTTAGGGGGGGGGGATTCACCCCTCCACTTT. The encoded protein is CSAELGGGDSPLHF.

This chain joins TRBV10-1 and TRBJ2-7; the match to TRBD1 covers 8 bases. The CDR3 has 16 amino acids. V shed 6 bases, J shed 5 bases, and the junction held 15 bases outside the gene matches. Germline V gene lookup returns CDR1 WNHNN and CDR2 SYGVQD (reference sequence). The CDR3 here is CASSYQRDRGLDEQYF. CDR3 sequence (DNA): TGCGCCAGCAGCTACCAACGTGACAGGGGTCTAGACGAGCAGTACTTC.

Points on this clonotype: A much larger clone sits a single nucleotide away, making a read error possible. The rearrangement links TRBV6-6 to TRBJ2-7; D uncertain. Germline-derived CDR1 and CDR2 are MNHNY and SVGAGI (reference sequence). The CDR3 loop spans 13 amino acids. The DNA of the CDR3 is TGTGCCAGCAGTTACGGGATCGTATACGAGCAGTGCTTC. It encodes CASSYGIVYEQCF.

This clonotype was observed at least ten times. The chain recombines TRBV6-6 with TRBJ1-2, with 9 bases that match TRBD1. J gave up 5 bases and V 6 bases, and 10 bases lay outside the gene matches. CDR3 size: 15 residues. CDR1 and CDR2 (germline): MNHNY, SVGAGI (reference sequence). The CDR3: CASSQNTGTGYGYTF. CDR3 bases: TGTGCCAGCAGCCAAAATACCGGGACAGGGTATGGCTACACCTTC.

Comments on this clonotype: Mismatch with germline at one junction end may stem from a read error. The chain recombines TRBV11-2 with TRBJ2-1; 15 nucleotides match TRBD2. The germline gives CDR1 SGHAT, CDR2 FQNNGV. The CDR3 is made up of 18 amino acids. This CDR3 is CASSQDLGTSGGFNEQFF. CDR3 bases: TGCGCCAGCAGCCAAGATCTGGGGACTAGCGGGGGGTTTAATGAGCAGTTCTTC.

This clonotype was seen once. The rearrangement uses TRBV10-3 and TRBJ2-3; TRBD2 aligns across 14 bases. This CDR3 is built from 16 residues. Germline V gene sequence: CDR1 ENHRY, CDR2 SYGVKD. V was clipped by 6 bases and J by 3 bases; unmatched bases: 5. Here the CDR3 DNA reads TGTGCCATCAGGACCGGGACTAGCGGGAGAACAGATACGCAGTATTTT. It yields the protein CAIRTGTSGRTDTQYF.

Note on this clonotype: At one of its ends the junction is not consistent with the germline gene, which may arise from a read error. V and J are TRBV28 and TRBJ2-6, with D tentatively TRBD2 (5 bases). CDR1 and CDR2 (germline): MDHEN, SYDVKM. The CDR3 is 14 amino acids. The CDR3 spells CASRTWSGANVLTF. In nucleotides, the CDR3 is TGTGCTAGCAGGACTTGGTCTGGGGCCAACGTCCTGACTTTC.

This clonotype was seen many times. The chain links TRBV7-2 to TRBJ2-3, with 10 bases identical to TRBD1. The CDR3 is 15 amino acids. Germline CDR1 reads SGHTA; CDR2 reads FQGNSA. V shed 5 bases and J 5 bases; nucleotides not matched to a gene: 7. CDR3 DNA: TGTGCCAGCAGCGAACCGGACAGGGGGGTAGATACGCAGTATTTT. It encodes CASSEPDRGVDTQYF.

This clonotype was seen at least ten times. J is TRBJ2-5 and V is TRBV11-2, with TRBD2 matching over 13 bases. V trimming: 5 bases; J trimming: 2 bases; junction bases outside the gene matches: 5. This CDR3 comprises 16 residues. Per the germline V gene, CDR1 is SGHAT and CDR2 is FQNNGV. The CDR3 DNA reads as TGTGCCAGCAGCCCCCAGACTAGCGGGGGGCAAGAGACCCAGTACTTC. It codes for CASSPQTSGGQETQYF.

Note on this clonotype: A much larger clone differs from this one at a single base, so this may be a read error. J is TRBJ1-6 and V is TRBV6-5, with TRBD1 as a possible D gene (6 bases). This CDR3 is built from 15 residues. Looked up from germline, CDR1 is MNHEY and CDR2 is SVGAGI. CDR3: CASSHSNREDSPLHF. CDR3 bases: TGTGCCAGCAGTCACTCTAACAGGGAAGATTCACCCCTCCACTTT.

This chain uses TRBV5-1 with TRBJ2-1, with 8 bases lining up with TRBD1. This CDR3 spans 16 amino acids. Germline-derived CDR1 and CDR2 are SGHRS and YFSETQ. V was pared by 0 bases and J by 9 bases, with 11 bases of the junction left unmatched. The CDR3 protein is CASSLGTGIQGIEQFF. DNA for the CDR3: TGCGCCAGCAGCTTGGGGACAGGGATACAGGGGATTGAGCAGTTCTTC.

On this clonotype itself: Just one base apart from a much larger clone, this may be a read error. The J gene is TRBJ1-3, the V gene TRBV5-4; D remains unclear. CDR1 SGHNT and CDR2 YYREEE come from the germline V gene (reference sequence). This CDR3 is built from 16 residues. V gave up 4 bases and J gave up 0 bases, with 14 bases separating them. The CDR3: CASSPWNTGSGNTIYF. As DNA, the CDR3 is TGTGCCAGCAGCCCCTGGAACACGGGCTCTGGAAACACCATATATTTT.

This clonotype was counted ten times or more. The chain joins TRBV3-1 to TRBJ2-1; TRBD1 agrees at 8 bases. This CDR3 has 15 amino acids. Germline lookup yields CDR1 LGHDT and CDR2 YNNKEL (reference sequence). Losses at the gene ends were 6 bases for V and 4 bases for J; bases not matched to a gene: 8. The CDR3 DNA sequence: TGTGCCAGCAGTAAGGACAGGGCTCATTACAATGAGCAGTTCTTC. Its protein product is CASSKDRAHYNEQFF.

The chain joins TRBV6-2 or TRBV6-3 to TRBJ1-3, with no clear D. Trimming removed 8 bases from V and 0 bases from J, with 11 bases in between. The CDR3 covers 14 residues. Germline V gives CDR1 MNHEY, CDR2 SVGEGT. CDR3 sequence: CASHPAASGNTIYF. CDR3 nucleotides: TGTGCCAGCCACCCAGCGGCCTCTGGAAACACCATATATTTT.

In its sample, this clonotype was seen many times. The junction differs from germline at one of its ends, possibly a read error. The chain links TRBV6-5 to TRBJ2-7; 7 bases fit TRBD1. In germline, CDR1 is MNHEY, CDR2 SVGAGI. The CDR3 has 16 residues. The DNA for the CDR3 is TGTGCCAGCAGTCACTCGTTATCGGCAGGGGGCTACGAGCAGTACTTC. This encodes CASSHSLSAGGYEQYF.

This clonotype was counted ten times or more. This chain uses TRBV6-2 or TRBV6-3 with TRBJ1-5, with 7 bases matching TRBD1. The CDR3 sequence is 14 residues long. V shed 10 bases and J 6 bases; nucleotides not matched to a gene: 12. Germline-derived CDR1 and CDR2 are MNHEY and SVGEGT. CDR3 DNA: TGTGCCACCCAAACGGACAGGTCTACTCAGCCCCAGCATTTT. This sequence encodes CATQTDRSTQPQHF.